This T cell receptor (beta chain) emerged from a study of blood T cell repertoires in COVID-19. For the study at large: PBMCs, B-cell-depleted T cells, or T cells provided the cDNA or gDNA that made up the material.

V lost 7 bases to trimming and J lost 9 bases, with 11 bases between them. CDR3 size: 11 residues. The germline V gene encodes CDR1 KGHDR and CDR2 SFDVKD. Authors' processing steps: By means of reference gene primer amplification, nucleated cell counts were estimated. Sequencing used immunoSEQ multiplex PCR; TCRdb keeps in-frame clones, though not all of them. V, J and clone size reflect that table, while D and trimming were determined from the DNA. The data show 11,000 to 15,000 clones, more than 65% seen once. The V gene is TRBV24-1, the J gene TRBJ1-1; TRBD1 is a possible D gene (5 bases). The specimen was peripheral blood. The receptor was isolated from a human donor in a cohort sampled during active COVID-19. The CDR3 DNA is TGTGCCACCAGGGGGGGATATAAAGCTTTCTTT. This encodes CATRGGYKAFF.